Listed below are T cell receptor beta chains from one sample, sequenced in a study of human T cells and chemical hapten exposure. MiXCR was run by TCRdb on the RACE reads, yielding one entry per CDR3 protein. Here the sample spans some 200,000 distinct CDR3 sequences, under 25% being singletons. Material: whole blood, obtained in connection with sensitization to the hapten diphenylcyclopropenone (DPC). The receptors originated from a woman aged 50 to 65 with alopecia areata. Some clones in this sample may be carry-over from other donors' samples. Both conserved end residues are part of each CDR3. The order of the fields is J gene, D gene, clone size, V gene, CDR3 protein, CDR3 DNA. D genes are given only for firm matches. The size entry is marked missing in some rows and otherwise reads once, few, many or a size class.

j_call: TRBJ2-1; d_call: TRBD2; clone_size: NA; v_call: TRBV5-1; cdr3_aa: CASSLWGSGTSGVDGQFF; cdr3_nt: TGCGCCAGCAGCTTGTGGGGGTCGGGGACTAGCGGCGTCGATGGGCAGTTCTTC
j_call: TRBJ2-6; d_call: NA; clone_size: NA; v_call: TRBV29-1; cdr3_aa: CSVPRDGSGANVLTF; cdr3_nt: TGCAGCGTTCCTAGGGACGGCTCTGGGGCCAACGTCCTGACTTTC
j_call: TRBJ2-5; d_call: NA; clone_size: few; v_call: TRBV6-6; cdr3_aa: CASSSSQETQYF; cdr3_nt: TGTGCCAGCAGTTCCAGCCAAGAGACCCAGTACTTC
j_call: TRBJ2-5; d_call: NA; clone_size: NA; v_call: TRBV29-1; cdr3_aa: CSVEGAYSGETQYF; cdr3_nt: TGCAGCGTTGAAGGTGCCTATTCGGGAGAGACCCAGTACTTC
j_call: TRBJ1-2; d_call: NA; clone_size: NA; v_call: TRBV5-1; cdr3_aa: CASSFGSTTFNYGYTF; cdr3_nt: TGCGCCAGCAGCTTTGGGTCGACAACTTTCAACTATGGCTACACCTTC
j_call: TRBJ2-6; d_call: NA; clone_size: few; v_call: TRBV4-2; cdr3_aa: CASSQDPFGGDHFGANVLTF; cdr3_nt: TGTGCCAGCAGCCAAGATCCCTTCGGGGGAGATCACTTTGGGGCCAACGTCCTGACTTTC
j_call: TRBJ2-1; d_call: TRBD2; clone_size: NA; v_call: TRBV11-2; cdr3_aa: CASSLRAGGPKTF; cdr3_nt: TGTGCCAGCAGCTTACGAGCGGGAGGGCCGAAGACATTC
j_call: TRBJ1-4; d_call: TRBD1; clone_size: NA; v_call: TRBV7-8; cdr3_aa: CASSLARPDRAVYEKLFF; cdr3_nt: TGTGCCAGCAGCTTAGCGCGACCTGACAGGGCCGTTTATGAAAAACTGTTTTTT
j_call: TRBJ2-6; d_call: TRBD1; clone_size: few; v_call: TRBV28; cdr3_aa: CASAQGQGSSGANVLTF; cdr3_nt: TGTGCCAGCGCACAGGGACAGGGTAGCTCTGGGGCCAACGTCCTGACTTTC
j_call: TRBJ2-3; d_call: NA; clone_size: few; v_call: TRBV25-1; cdr3_aa: CASRPVGEYADTQYF; cdr3_nt: TGTGCCAGCAGGCCAGTGGGGGAGTACGCAGATACGCAGTATTTT
j_call: TRBJ2-2; d_call: NA; clone_size: many; v_call: TRBV9; cdr3_aa: CASSTALGARRGTGELFF; cdr3_nt: TGTGCCAGCAGCACTGCCTTGGGGGCCCGTCGGGGCACCGGGGAGCTGTTTTTT
j_call: TRBJ1-6; d_call: NA; clone_size: few; v_call: TRBV7-8; cdr3_aa: CASSPLGQGGSPLHF; cdr3_nt: TGTGCCAGCAGCCCTCTGGGGCAGGGAGGCTCACCCCTCCACTTT
j_call: TRBJ2-2; d_call: NA; clone_size: NA; v_call: TRBV7-3; cdr3_aa: CASSLGRGELFF; cdr3_nt: TGTGCCAGCAGCTTAGGACGGGGGGAGCTGTTTTTT
j_call: TRBJ1-5; d_call: NA; clone_size: few; v_call: TRBV20-1; cdr3_aa: CSARASTGNQPQHF; cdr3_nt: TGCAGTGCTAGAGCTTCGACGGGGAATCAGCCCCAGCATTTT
j_call: TRBJ1-2; d_call: NA; clone_size: NA; v_call: TRBV15; cdr3_aa: CATSRGTEVYGYTF; cdr3_nt: TGTGCCACCAGCAGAGGGACCGAGGTCTATGGCTACACCTTC
j_call: TRBJ2-1; d_call: TRBD2; clone_size: few; v_call: TRBV5-4; cdr3_aa: CASSLPSGRAYNEQFF; cdr3_nt: TGTGCCAGCAGCTTGCCGAGCGGGAGAGCCTACAATGAGCAGTTCTTC
j_call: TRBJ2-4; d_call: TRBD2; clone_size: few; v_call: TRBV10-1; cdr3_aa: CASTPGLAGGLAKNIQYF; cdr3_nt: TGCGCCAGCACCCCGGGACTAGCGGGAGGACTAGCCAAAAACATTCAGTACTTC
j_call: TRBJ2-7; d_call: NA; clone_size: few; v_call: TRBV21-1; cdr3_aa: CASSGRARGSGEQYF; cdr3_nt: TGTGCCAGCAGCGGGAGGGCTCGGGGCTCAGGGGAGCAGTACTTC
j_call: TRBJ2-7; d_call: NA; clone_size: NA; v_call: TRBV2; cdr3_aa: CASSEGVSAGEQYF; cdr3_nt: TGTGCCAGCAGTGAAGGTGTTAGCGCGGGTGAGCAGTACTTC
j_call: TRBJ1-1; d_call: TRBD1; clone_size: many; v_call: TRBV5-1; cdr3_aa: CASSLPGQGNTEAFF; cdr3_nt: TGCGCCAGCAGCTTGCCGGGACAGGGAAACACTGAAGCTTTCTTT
j_call: TRBJ1-2; d_call: NA; clone_size: few; v_call: TRBV5-5; cdr3_aa: CASSLYPEYGYTF; cdr3_nt: TGTGCCAGCAGCTTGTACCCCGAATATGGCTACACCTTC
j_call: TRBJ2-1; d_call: TRBD1; clone_size: NA; v_call: TRBV6-4; cdr3_aa: CASRRQGDYNEQFF; cdr3_nt: TGTGCCAGCAGGCGACAGGGGGATTACAATGAGCAGTTCTTC
j_call: TRBJ2-5; d_call: TRBD2; clone_size: few; v_call: TRBV5-1; cdr3_aa: CASSFGLAGSKVQETQYF; cdr3_nt: TGCGCCAGCAGCTTCGGACTAGCGGGAAGTAAAGTCCAAGAGACCCAGTACTTC
j_call: TRBJ2-7; d_call: NA; clone_size: NA; v_call: TRBV10-3; cdr3_aa: CAISEYRVHEQYF; cdr3_nt: TGTGCCATCAGTGAGTACAGGGTCCACGAGCAGTACTTC
j_call: TRBJ2-3; d_call: TRBD2; clone_size: NA; v_call: TRBV11-1; cdr3_aa: CASSRQRGLRPTDTQYF; cdr3_nt: TGTGCCAGCAGCCGACAGCGGGGTTTAAGGCCCACAGATACGCAGTATTTT
j_call: TRBJ1-1; d_call: NA; clone_size: once; v_call: TRBV2; cdr3_aa: CASSAGRMNTVAFF; cdr3_nt: TGTGCCAGCAGTGCCGGCAGGATGAACACTGTAGCTTTCTTT
j_call: TRBJ2-1; d_call: TRBD2; clone_size: NA; v_call: TRBV5-1; cdr3_aa: CASSTTSGSLGEQFF; cdr3_nt: TGCGCCAGCAGTACAACTAGCGGGAGTTTGGGTGAGCAGTTCTTC
j_call: TRBJ2-7; d_call: TRBD2; clone_size: NA; v_call: TRBV7-7; cdr3_aa: CASSPSGTGEQYF; cdr3_nt: TGTGCCAGCAGCCCCAGCGGGACCGGCGAGCAGTACTTC
j_call: TRBJ2-1; d_call: NA; clone_size: few; v_call: TRBV28; cdr3_aa: CASSLKGTSNEQFF; cdr3_nt: TGTGCCAGCAGTTTAAAAGGGACTTCCAATGAGCAGTTCTTC
j_call: TRBJ2-4; d_call: NA; clone_size: few; v_call: TRBV9; cdr3_aa: CASSPGQTPRNIQYF; cdr3_nt: TGTGCCAGCAGCCCAGGACAGACGCCTAGGAACATTCAGTACTTC
j_call: TRBJ2-7; d_call: TRBD1; clone_size: NA; v_call: TRBV29-1; cdr3_aa: CSVAVTGNSYEQYF; cdr3_nt: TGCAGCGTTGCGGTGACAGGGAACTCCTACGAGCAGTACTTC
j_call: TRBJ1-2; d_call: NA; clone_size: few; v_call: TRBV29-1; cdr3_aa: CSVGDVYGYTF; cdr3_nt: TGCAGCGTTGGAGACGTCTATGGCTACACCTTC
j_call: TRBJ2-7; d_call: NA; clone_size: many; v_call: TRBV5-1; cdr3_aa: CASSRDYEQYF; cdr3_nt: TGCGCCAGCAGCCGCGACTACGAGCAGTACTTC
j_call: TRBJ2-1; d_call: NA; clone_size: few; v_call: TRBV3-1; cdr3_aa: CASSQPGTGAADNEQFF; cdr3_nt: TGTGCCAGCAGCCAACCCGGGACGGGAGCGGCGGACAATGAGCAGTTCTTC
j_call: TRBJ2-2; d_call: TRBD2; clone_size: NA; v_call: TRBV12-3/TRBV12-4; cdr3_aa: CASSYPFFRTSSTGELFF; cdr3_nt: TGTGCCAGCAGTTACCCATTTTTTAGGACTAGCAGTACCGGGGAGCTGTTTTTT
j_call: TRBJ2-3; d_call: TRBD2; clone_size: few; v_call: TRBV20-1; cdr3_aa: CSARRGLAGRDTQYF; cdr3_nt: TGCAGTGCTAGAAGAGGACTAGCGGGGAGAGATACGCAGTATTTT
j_call: TRBJ2-3; d_call: NA; clone_size: NA; v_call: TRBV20-1; cdr3_aa: CSAKRQGTDTQYF; cdr3_nt: TGCAGTGCCAAAAGACAGGGCACAGATACGCAGTATTTT
j_call: TRBJ1-3; d_call: NA; clone_size: few; v_call: TRBV7-9; cdr3_aa: CASSFSPGYGNTIYF; cdr3_nt: TGTGCCAGCAGCTTCTCCCCAGGGTACGGAAACACCATATATTTT
j_call: TRBJ2-7; d_call: TRBD1; clone_size: NA; v_call: TRBV27; cdr3_aa: CASRHQGDYEQYF; cdr3_nt: TGTGCCAGCAGACATCAGGGGGACTACGAGCAGTACTTC
j_call: TRBJ2-7; d_call: NA; clone_size: many; v_call: TRBV5-1; cdr3_aa: CASSLASVASNEQYF; cdr3_nt: TGCGCCAGCAGCTTGGCGTCAGTGGCCTCCAACGAGCAGTACTTC
j_call: TRBJ2-7; d_call: TRBD1; clone_size: few; v_call: TRBV24-1; cdr3_aa: CATSDPLQGESYEQYF; cdr3_nt: TGTGCCACCAGTGATCCCCTGCAGGGGGAATCCTACGAGCAGTACTTC
j_call: TRBJ2-3; d_call: NA; clone_size: few; v_call: TRBV19; cdr3_aa: CASSIWGSTDTQYF; cdr3_nt: TGTGCCAGTAGTATTTGGGGCAGCACAGATACGCAGTATTTT
j_call: TRBJ1-1; d_call: NA; clone_size: NA; v_call: TRBV7-9; cdr3_aa: CASSQVGPRNTEAFF; cdr3_nt: TGTGCCAGCAGCCAGGTGGGACCAAGGAACACTGAAGCTTTCTTT
j_call: TRBJ2-1; d_call: NA; clone_size: NA; v_call: TRBV20-1; cdr3_aa: CSASARRGLSYNEQFF; cdr3_nt: TGCAGTGCTAGCGCGCGTAGGGGACTCTCCTACAATGAGCAGTTCTTC
j_call: TRBJ2-1; d_call: TRBD2; clone_size: NA; v_call: TRBV7-8; cdr3_aa: CASSPLGAGVEQFF; cdr3_nt: TGTGCCAGCAGCCCCCTTGGGGCGGGAGTTGAGCAGTTCTTC
j_call: TRBJ2-1; d_call: TRBD2; clone_size: NA; v_call: TRBV3-1; cdr3_aa: CASSQALGTSGGEQFF; cdr3_nt: TGTGCCAGCAGCCAAGCTTTGGGGACTAGCGGGGGCGAGCAGTTCTTC
j_call: TRBJ1-6; d_call: NA; clone_size: few; v_call: TRBV5-1; cdr3_aa: CASSLRGDRDNSPLHF; cdr3_nt: TGCGCCAGCAGCTTGCGGGGCGACAGAGATAATTCACCCCTCCACTTT
j_call: TRBJ2-1; d_call: TRBD2; clone_size: NA; v_call: TRBV2; cdr3_aa: CASGTSGINEQFF; cdr3_nt: TGTGCCAGCGGGACTAGCGGGATCAATGAGCAGTTCTTC
j_call: TRBJ1-6; d_call: NA; clone_size: NA; v_call: TRBV12-3/TRBV12-4; cdr3_aa: CASSLTSASPLHF; cdr3_nt: TGTGCCAGCAGTTTAACGAGCGCTTCACCCCTCCACTTT
j_call: TRBJ2-2; d_call: NA; clone_size: medium-sized; v_call: TRBV10-2; cdr3_aa: CASSESSWEGELFF; cdr3_nt: TGCGCCAGCAGTGAGTCATCGTGGGAGGGGGAGCTGTTTTTT